The sequence of this T cell receptor beta chain was determined in a study of T cell responses to AZD1222 COVID-19 vaccine. In the case of this clone: Antigen unknown.

Only in-frame clones appear in the TCRdb table, and some are missing; sequencing was by immunoSEQ multiplex PCR. The sample holds roughly 160,000 clones, 75% to 95% seen once. Study-wide results and limits: It was only after the peak T cell response that any repertoires were sampled. Increased Spike-specific TCR breadth and depth were observed after two AZD1222 doses. Only a handful of AZD1222 recipients, several in all, had baseline seropositivity. Vaccine-related CD4 TCRs covered spike, predominating at 160-218 and 743-854.

The germline V and J ends were trimmed by 3 bases and 7 bases, with 13 bases remaining between them. The CDR3 loop spans 13 amino acids. Germline V gene lookup returns CDR1 SQVTM and CDR2 ANQGSEA. This sequence joins TRBV29-1 and TRBJ2-1; D assignment may be TRBD1 or TRBD2 (5 bases each). This specimen was peripheral blood, taken on day 0 of AZD1222 vaccination. The TCR was taken from an adult in good health. The DNA of the CDR3 is TGCAGCGTTGAGGCAGGGAGATTAAATGAGCAGTTCTTC. Its translation is CSVEAGRLNEQFF.